The source of this TCR beta chain is a study of cytomegalovirus exposure and HLA in healthy donors. Study observations and caveats: It was reportedly the case that the classifier diagnosed cytomegalovirus status with high specificity and sensitivity. Sequencing had likely introduced a cluster of highly shared sequence variants as an artifact.

Amplification used 60 Vbeta primers and 13 Jbeta primers. Only in-frame clones appear in the TCRdb table, and some are missing; sequencing was by immunoSEQ multiplex PCR. The sample includes under 200,000 clones, over 70% of them seen just once. This clone was recorded once. Its cognate antigen is unknown. The V segment lost 4 bases and the J segment 7 bases; nucleotides outside the gene matches: 9. Per the germline V gene, CDR1 is SGHVS and CDR2 is FQNEAQ. This CDR3 spans 14 amino acids. Sequenced material: PBMCs. The receptor was derived from a man over 45 in good health and CMV-seropositive. The gene calls are TRBV7-8 and TRBJ2-5; 7 bases match TRBD2. CDR3 nucleotide sequence: TGTGCCAGCAGCTCTAGAGGGACTACCCCGACCCAGTACTTC. Amino acid sequence: CASSSRGTTPTQYF.